What follows are 14 T cell receptor beta chains derived from one specimen sequenced in a study of neurological immune-mediated disorders. TCRdb reanalysed the 5' RACE reads using MiXCR and keeps one entry per CDR3 protein. The sample holds roughly 42,000 distinct CDR3 sequences, approximately 15% seen once. Time point here: longitudinal time-point 3. Material: PBMCs. The source is a man in his thirties or forties in good health.

There are many counts of this clonotype. The chain has TRBV10-3 and TRBJ1-1; weak D call: TRBD1 (5 bases). Germline-derived CDR1 and CDR2 are ENHRY and SYGVKD. Trimming left V 2 bases short and J 4 bases short, with 11 bases between. CDR3 length: 14 residues. CDR3 coding DNA: TGTGCCATCAGTGAGGAGGGCAGGGTCACTGAAGCTTTCTTT. This translates into CAISEEGRVTEAFF.

Regarding this clonotype: A much larger clone lies one base from this, so it may be a read error. This chain connects TRBV7-3 to TRBJ2-2; D may correspond to TRBD1 or TRBD2 (5 bases each). The CDR3 loop spans 13 amino acids. Germline V gene sequence: CDR1 SGHTA, CDR2 FQGTGA. The CDR3 nucleotides read TGTGCCAGCAGCTTAATGGGGACCGTGGAGCTGTTTTTT. Amino acids: CASSLMGTVELFF.

This rearrangement joins TRBV29-1 to TRBJ1-4, with D possibly TRBD1 on 6 matching bases. From germline, CDR1 is SQVTM and CDR2 ANQGSEA. This CDR3 has 14 residues. V lost 1 base and J lost 7, with 13 bases in between. The CDR3 DNA follows: TGCAGCGTTGAAGGGGGGGCCGAACCTGAAAAACTGTTTTTT. Translated: CSVEGGAEPEKLFF.

About this clonotype: The junction departs from the called germline gene at one end, perhaps through a read error. The genes are TRBV28 and TRBJ2-7, with 10 bases fitting TRBD2. Germline V lookup: CDR1 MDHEN, CDR2 SYDVKM. The CDR3 consists of 16 residues. The CDR3 DNA is TGTACCAGCAGTCTAAAGCTAGCGGGAGTTCTCAGCGAGCAGTACTTC. Amino acid sequence: CTSSLKLAGVLSEQYF. Using reference TRBV28 and TRBJ2-7 for the parts outside the CDR3, the full variable domain is DVKVTQSSRYLVKRTGEKVFLECVQDMDHENMFWYRQDPGLGLRLIYFSYDVKMKEKGDIPEGYSVSREKKERFSLILESASTNQTSMYLCTSSLKLAGVLSEQYFGPGTRLTVT.

This clonotype was recorded many times. The chain recombines TRBV6-5 with TRBJ1-1; D is undetermined. The CDR3 spans 11 residues. The ends were cut back, 2 bases at V and 5 bases at J, with 3 bases in the middle. Germline V lookup: CDR1 MNHEY, CDR2 SVGAGI. DNA for the CDR3: TGTGCCAGCAGTTACCTGACTGAAGCTTTCTTT. This codes for CASSYLTEAFF.

At least ten counts were recorded for this clonotype. This chain connects TRBV6-5 to TRBJ2-3, with D maybe TRBD1 (6 bases). CDR1 and CDR2 (germline): MNHEY, SVGAGI. The germline V and J ends were trimmed by 5 bases and 6 bases, with 15 bases remaining between them. There are 14 residues in the CDR3. The CDR3 nucleotides read TGTGCCAGCAGTAAGGGGGAGAGCATGGATACGCAGTATTTT. It is translated as CASSKGESMDTQYF.

This clonotype was seen repeatedly, ten times or more. V gene TRBV9 combines with J gene TRBJ2-1; TRBD2 aligns across 11 bases. Germline V gene lookup returns CDR1 SGDLS and CDR2 YYNGEE. J lost 8 bases, V lost 0 bases, and 4 bases had no gene match. The CDR3 has 15 residues. As DNA, the CDR3 is TGTGCCAGCAGCGTAGTTACTAGCGGGAGATATGAGCAGTTCTTC. Translation gives CASSVVTSGRYEQFF. Based on the CDR3 plus reference TRBV9 and TRBJ2-1, the full variable domain is DSGVTQTPKHLITATGQRVTLRCSPRSGDLSVYWYQQSLDQGLQFLIQYYNGEERAKGNILERFSAQQFPDLHSELNLSSLELGDSALYFCASSVVTSGRYEQFFGPGTRLTVL.

The genes are TRBV20-1 and TRBJ1-1; TRBD1 matches at 7 bases. The CDR3 runs 13 residues. Germline V lookup: CDR1 DFQATT, CDR2 SNEGSKA (reference sequence). V was pared by 3 bases and J by 4 bases, with 5 bases of the junction left unmatched. The CDR3 DNA reads TGCAGTGCTAGTGGGCCAGGGGGCACTGAAGCTTTCTTT. This gives the protein CSASGPGGTEAFF.

This clonotype was counted ten times or more. The gene calls are TRBV6-1 and TRBJ1-5; maybe TRBD1 (5 bases). Germline CDR1 is MNHNS and CDR2 is SASEGT. The CDR3 length is 15 residues. Trimming took 2 bases from V and 6 from J, leaving 14 bases between them. CDR3 amino acids: CASSESGATRQPQHF. The CDR3 DNA sequence: TGTGCCAGCAGTGAAAGCGGGGCCACTCGTCAGCCCCAGCATTTT.

A word on this clonotype: A much larger clone lies a single base off, so this may be a read error. The chain has TRBV28 and TRBJ2-3, with 14 bases matching TRBD2. CDR1 is MDHEN and CDR2 is SYDVKM in the germline V gene. This CDR3 has 17 amino acids. The CDR3 spells CAISLWTSGRRVDTQYF. The CDR3 nucleotides read TGTGCCATCAGTTTATGGACTAGCGGGAGGCGGGTAGATACGCAGTATTTT.

At least ten counts were recorded for this clonotype. The chain joins TRBV7-3 to TRBJ2-3; TRBD2 agrees at 10 bases. V was clipped by 2 bases and J by 4 bases; unmatched bases: 3. The CDR3 totals 15 residues. Germline CDR1 SGHTA, CDR2 FQGTGA. Here the CDR3 reads CASSLSSGSSDTQYF. The CDR3 region has the DNA TGTGCCAGCAGCTTATCTAGCGGGAGTTCAGATACGCAGTATTTT. Full variable domain (rest looked up from reference TRBV7-3 and TRBJ2-3): GAGVSQTPSNKVTEKGKYVELRCDPISGHTALYWYRQSLGQGPEFLIYFQGTGAADDSGLPNDRFFAVRPEGSVSTLKIQRTERGDSAVYLCASSLSSGSSDTQYFGPGTRLTVL.

The chain's CDR3 is CASSLTGAAEAFF. CDR3 nucleotide sequence: TGTGCCAGCAGCTTAACAGGAGCGGCTGAAGCTTTCTTT. The chain carries TRBV7-3 and TRBJ1-1; D gene uncertain. The V and J ends lost 0 bases and 6 bases respectively, with 8 bases between them. Germline V lookup: CDR1 SGHTA, CDR2 FQGTGA. The CDR3 has 13 amino acids.

This clonotype was detected ten times or more. This rearrangement joins TRBV30 to TRBJ2-7; tentatively, D is TRBD1 (6 bases). The CDR3 contains 11 residues. Deletions cut 2 bases from V and 12 bases from J, with 14 bases between. Per the germline V gene, CDR1 is GTSNPN and CDR2 is SVGIG (reference sequence). The DNA of the CDR3 is TGTGCCTGGAGTACACACAGGGATTTGTACTTC. It encodes CAWSTHRDLYF.

This clonotype occurred many times. This chain uses TRBV20-1 with TRBJ2-1; 10 positions match TRBD2. J was trimmed by 2 bases and V by 3 bases; bases with no gene match: 7. The CDR3 totals 16 residues. Germline assignment: CDR1 DFQATT and CDR2 SNEGSKA (reference sequence). The chain's CDR3 is CSARASSGSTYNEQFF. CDR3 nucleotides: TGCAGTGCTAGGGCCTCTAGCGGGAGCACCTACAATGAGCAGTTCTTC.